Sequencing of this T cell receptor beta chain was carried out in a study of shared clonotypes between healthy human individuals. Study information: Donors had three CD4 naive, three CD4 memory, two CD8 naive and one CD8 memory plate apiece.

CDR3 length: 14 residues. V lost 4 bases to trimming and J lost 3 bases, with 13 bases between them. Per germline, CDR1 SGHNT and CDR2 YYREEE (reference sequence). The naive CD8 subset, CD45RO-negative cells positively selected for CCR7, excluded terminally differentiated effector memory CD45RA+ cells. None of the donors, who were healthy HIV-negative adults, had recently had acute infections or vaccinations. Evenly divided among several immunoSEQ plates was the genomic DNA of each subset. Method: immunoSEQ multiplex PCR; TCRdb's copy keeps in-frame clones and lacks some. The data show about 2.1 million clones, roughly 91% seen once.

The sample comprised naive CD8+ T cells from PBMCs. The receptor was isolated from a young man in good health. Some clones in this sample may be carry-over from other donors' samples. This chain links TRBV5-4 with TRBJ1-2, with D possibly matching TRBD1 (5 bases). CDR3 protein: CASSRGTTDYGYTF. CDR3 sequence (DNA): TGTGCCAGCAGCCGGGGGACGACAGACTATGGCTACACCTTC.